The 16 T cell receptor beta chains in this list originate from one sample, sequenced in a study of cytomegalovirus exposure and HLA in healthy donors. Some clones are missing from TCRdb's copy, which holds only in-frame ones; the method was immunoSEQ multiplex PCR. The sample yields under 400,000 clones, 88% seen once. Sample: PBMCs. These receptor sequences come from a man aged 25-45 years in good health and CMV-seronegative.

The V gene is TRBV6-1, the J gene TRBJ1-3; D possibly corresponds to TRBD1 (5 bases). Germline assignment: CDR1 MNHNS and CDR2 SASEGT. CDR3 length: 10 amino acids. CDR3 region: CATQGDTIYF. CDR3 in DNA: TGTGCAACTCAAGGGGACACCATATATTTT.

This clone was seen only a few times. The V gene is TRBV27, the J gene TRBJ2-7, with a weak D call TRBD1 (5 bases). The CDR3 spans 13 residues. Germline CDR1 MNHEY, CDR2 SMNVEV (reference sequence). V dropped 3 bases and J dropped 4 bases, with 10 bases sitting between them. CDR3 in DNA: TGTGCCAGCAGTTTCCGCGCAGGGTACGAGCAGTACTTC. It encodes CASSFRAGYEQYF.

This chain joins TRBV9 and TRBJ1-5, with TRBD1 matching over 7 bases. Germline lookup yields CDR1 SGDLS and CDR2 YYNGEE. V was pared by 4 bases and J by 2 bases, with 3 bases of the junction left unmatched. CDR3 length: 14 residues. In DNA form, the CDR3 reads TGTGCCAGCAGCCATACAGGGGGCAATCAGCCCCAGCATTTT. Translating gives CASSHTGGNQPQHF.

The J gene is TRBJ1-1, the V gene TRBV5-1, with a weak D call TRBD1 (5 bases). Germline CDR1 is SGHRS and CDR2 is YFSETQ. V lost 1 base, J lost 1 base, and 8 bases lay in between. There are 14 residues in the CDR3. CDR3 region: CASSLLRGNTEAFF. The DNA for the CDR3 is TGCGCCAGCAGCTTGCTTAGGGGGAACACTGAAGCTTTCTTT.

This clone was seen only once. J is TRBJ2-7 and V is TRBV6-1, with D possibly TRBD2 on 5 matching bases. V lost 11 bases and J 3 bases, leaving 17 bases between the germline ends. This CDR3 is 13 amino acids long. Germline CDR1 and CDR2: MNHNS and SASEGT. CDR3 coding DNA: TGTGCCGGCCGGTTTGATGGAGGCTACGAGCAGTACTTC. Encoded protein: CAGRFDGGYEQYF.

The chain is built from TRBV9 and TRBJ2-1; D possibly corresponds to TRBD2 (5 bases). The CDR3 runs 11 residues. The germline CDR1 and CDR2 sequences are SGDLS and YYNGEE. V was clipped by 6 bases and J by 9 bases, with 10 bases between them. In nucleotides, the CDR3 is TGTGCCAGCAAACGGGGATTTGAGCAGTTCTTC. It encodes CASKRGFEQFF. The complete variable domain, with remaining parts taken from reference TRBV9 and TRBJ2-1, reads DSGVTQTPKHLITATGQRVTLRCSPRSGDLSVYWYQQSLDQGLQFLIQYYNGEERAKGNILERFSAQQFPDLHSELNLSSLELGDSALYFCASKRGFEQFFGPGTRLTVL.

This chain joins TRBV7-9 and TRBJ2-1, with TRBD1 matching 7 bases. V lost 6 bases, J lost 8 bases, and 10 bases stayed unmatched. The V gene's germline CDR1 is SEHNR and CDR2 FQNEAQ (reference sequence). The CDR3 extends over 14 amino acids. This CDR3 reads CASRPHATGDEQFF. As DNA, the CDR3 is TGTGCCAGCAGACCACACGCAACAGGGGATGAGCAGTTCTTC.

The chain carries TRBV2 and TRBJ1-2; tentative D call: TRBD1 (5 bases). The ends were cut back, 6 bases at V and 4 bases at J, with 12 bases in the middle. The CDR3 runs to 13 residues. The germline V gene has CDR1 SNHLY and CDR2 FYNNEI. This CDR3 is CASSAQGPYGYTF. The CDR3 DNA sequence: TGTGCCAGCAGCGCTCAGGGTCCCTATGGCTACACCTTC.

The chain links TRBV9 to TRBJ2-1; the match to TRBD1 covers 7 bases. Germline CDR1 and CDR2: SGDLS and YYNGEE. With 7 bases clipped from V and 6 bases from J, the junction kept 13 bases outside the gene matches. This CDR3 has 15 residues. CDR3 protein: CASGRDSLRGNEQFF. DNA for the CDR3: TGTGCCAGCGGAAGGGACAGCTTGAGGGGCAATGAGCAGTTCTTC.

This chain connects TRBV27 to TRBJ2-7, with TRBD2 matching over 16 bases. The CDR3 sequence is 19 residues long. Germline CDR1 reads MNHEY; CDR2 reads SMNVEV (reference sequence). The V gene end was trimmed by 6 bases and the J gene end by 6 bases; junction bases not matched to a gene: 17. The CDR3: CASRAYSGTSGGAPSEQYF. DNA for the CDR3: TGTGCCAGCAGAGCATACTCCGGGACTAGCGGGGGGGCCCCAAGCGAGCAGTACTTC.

The chain recombines TRBV4-1 with TRBJ2-5; 8 bases are shared with TRBD1. Trimming at V came to 8 bases and at J to 7 bases, leaving 12 bases not matched to a gene. The CDR3 runs to 14 residues. Per the germline V gene, CDR1 is MGHRA and CDR2 is YSYEKL. CDR3 DNA: TGCGCCAGCCATCGGACAGGGATAGGGGGGACCCAGTACTTC. Its protein is CASHRTGIGGTQYF.

This clone was seen only once. V gene TRBV25-1 combines with J gene TRBJ1-3; D possibly corresponds to TRBD1 (6 bases). The CDR3 extends over 15 amino acids. V was pared by 3 bases and J by 0 bases, with 9 bases between. Germline V gives CDR1 MGHDK, CDR2 SYGVNS. The CDR3 here is CASSDRGFSGNTIYF. CDR3 nucleotides: TGTGCCAGCAGTGACAGGGGATTCTCTGGAAACACCATATATTTT.

The chain combines TRBV7-6 with TRBJ2-7, with TRBD1 identical over 7 bases. Germline V gene sequence: CDR1 SGHVS, CDR2 FNYEAQ. V lost 2 bases, J lost 6 bases, and 10 bases stayed unmatched. The CDR3 length is 15 residues. The CDR3 region is CASSLIQTGVGEQYF. The CDR3 DNA reads as TGTGCCAGCAGCTTAATCCAAACAGGGGTTGGCGAGCAGTACTTC. Full variable domain (rest looked up from reference TRBV7-6 and TRBJ2-7): GAGVSQSPRYKVTKRGQDVALRCDPISGHVSLYWYRQALGQGPEFLTYFNYEAQQDKSGLPNDRFSAERPEGSISTLTIQRTEQRDSAMYRCASSLIQTGVGEQYFGPGTRLTVT.

This chain joins TRBV2 and TRBJ2-7; weak D call: TRBD1 (5 bases). This CDR3 comprises 15 residues. Trimming shortened V by 6 bases and J by 1 base, and 16 bases separated the two germline ends. In germline, CDR1 is SNHLY, CDR2 FYNNEI. The CDR3 DNA reads as TGTGCCAGCAGGCCGACGCAGGGTTTTTCCTACGAGCAGTACTTC. It specifies CASRPTQGFSYEQYF.

The chain joins TRBV11-2 to TRBJ2-5; D unresolved. Trimming stripped 4 bases from V and 1 base from J, with 4 bases between. The CDR3 contains 12 residues. Germline V gene data show CDR1 as SGHAT and CDR2 as FQNNGV. For the CDR3, the DNA is TGTGCCAGCAGCTCCCTCCAAGAGACCCAGTACTTC. This codes for CASSSLQETQYF.

This rearrangement joins TRBV2 to TRBJ2-7; D is perhaps TRBD1 (5 bases). Trimming took 10 bases from V and 2 from J, leaving 18 bases between them. This CDR3 spans 14 amino acids. CDR1 is SNHLY and CDR2 is FYNNEI in the germline V gene. The CDR3 is CAIPRQGPTYEQYF. The DNA of the CDR3 is TGTGCCATCCCCCGGCAGGGTCCTACCTACGAGCAGTACTTC. Drawing the rest from reference TRBV2 and TRBJ2-7, the complete variable domain is EPEVTQTPSHQVTQMGQEVILRCVPISNHLYFYWYRQILGQKVEFLVSFYNNEISEKSEIFDDQFSVERPDGSNFTLKIRSTKLEDSAMYFCAIPRQGPTYEQYFGPGTRLTVT.